This TCR beta chain comes out of a study of blood T cell repertoires in COVID-19. The data were produced by immunoSEQ multiplex PCR, yet TCRdb's version contains in-frame clones alone and is incomplete. The sample contains under 200,000 clones, roughly 86% of which appear only once. Material: PBMCs or T cells enriched from blood (not recorded which). The TCR sequence derives from a middle-aged woman in a cohort exposed to, infected with or recovered from COVID-19 (not recorded which).

The CDR3 sequence is CASSRSFVAVSAGDSYNEQFF. The DNA for the CDR3 is TGTGCCAGCAGCCGCAGCTTTGTGGCGGTGTCGGCGGGGGACTCCTACAATGAGCAGTTCTTC. The rearrangement links TRBV7-7 to TRBJ2-1; 7 bases are a match to TRBD2. CDR1 is SSHAT, CDR2 FNYEAQ, per germline (reference sequence). This CDR3 is 21 amino acids long. Trimming took 5 bases from V and 0 from J; bases not matched to a gene: 22.